What follows are 14 T cell receptor beta chains derived from one specimen sequenced in a study of identical twins. TCRdb reprocessed the 5' RACE reads with MiXCR, giving one entry per CDR3 protein. The table records 450,000 to 650,000 distinct CDR3 sequences, over 12% of them present only once. This same sample was also taken into another study, of yellow fever vaccine responses in identical twins.

The sample was CD4+ T cells sorted from blood. The receptors derive from a woman in her late teens or twenties in good health.

This clonotype was counted only a few times. The gene calls are TRBV6-5 and TRBJ2-7; D may be TRBD1 (6 bases). The V gene lost 0 bases and the J gene lost 3 bases, with 18 bases spanning the gap. CDR1 is MNHEY and CDR2 is SVGAGI in the germline V gene. This CDR3 contains 17 residues. The DNA of the CDR3 is TGTGCCAGCAGTTACTCGAAAGGGGCAGGGGAGATCTACGAGCAGTACTTC. The encoded protein is CASSYSKGAGEIYEQYF.

This clonotype was seen a few times. The V gene is TRBV20-1, the J gene TRBJ2-1; TRBD1 matches at 9 bases. CDR1 DFQATT and CDR2 SNEGSKA come from the germline V gene (reference sequence). V was clipped by 6 bases and J by 2 bases; unmatched bases: 5. The CDR3 contains 14 residues. CDR3 sequence: CSAPGQGPYNEQFF. The CDR3 bases are TGCAGTGCCCCTGGACAGGGGCCCTACAATGAGCAGTTCTTC.

The V call is TRBV5-1, the J call TRBJ2-2, with D possibly being TRBD1 (8 bases). V lost 2 bases and J lost 3, with 14 bases in between. Germline CDR1 reads SGHRS; CDR2 reads YFSETQ. The CDR3 is 16 amino acids. Here the CDR3 reads CASSLPTGGDTGELFF. Here the CDR3 DNA reads TGCGCCAGCAGCTTACCCACAGGGGGGGACACCGGGGAGCTGTTTTTT.

This clonotype has more than one count but fewer than ten. The chain links TRBV5-1 to TRBJ2-1; D might be TRBD2 (5 bases). The V gene lost 3 bases and the J gene lost 9 bases, with 25 bases spanning the gap. Germline V gives CDR1 SGHRS, CDR2 YFSETQ. CDR3 length: 17 amino acids. Here the CDR3 reads CASSWRSRAAWKSEQFF. The CDR3 bases are TGCGCCAGCAGCTGGAGGAGTCGGGCAGCTTGGAAGAGTGAGCAGTTCTTC.

This clonotype was observed a few times. The V and J genes are TRBV10-3 and TRBJ2-7; D is unclear. The length of the CDR3 is 12 residues. Germline CDR1 and CDR2: ENHRY and SYGVKD. Trimming left V 10 bases short and J 2 bases short, with 12 bases between. CDR3 in amino acids: CATQGTTYEQYF. In DNA, the CDR3 is TGTGCCACCCAAGGCACCACCTACGAGCAGTACTTC.

The CDR3 DNA sequence: TGTGCCAGCGAACGGGGAGGCACCGGGGAGCTGTTTTTT. It encodes CASERGGTGELFF. The J gene is TRBJ2-2, the V gene TRBV9; tentative D call: TRBD2 (6 bases). The ends were cut back, 7 bases at V and 4 bases at J, with 11 bases in the middle. CDR3 length equals 13 residues. Germline CDR1 reads SGDLS; CDR2 reads YYNGEE.

This clonotype came up a few times. The chain couples TRBV10-3 to TRBJ2-2; 10 bases are shared with TRBD2. CDR1 is ENHRY, CDR2 SYGVKD, per germline. The CDR3 runs to 14 residues. V lost 7 bases to trimming and J lost 4 bases; unmatched junction nucleotides: 3. The chain's CDR3 is CAITRTSGTGELFF. The CDR3 nucleotides are TGTGCCATCACCCGGACTAGCGGCACCGGGGAGCTGTTTTTT.

This chain joins TRBV6-1 and TRBJ1-3; D unclear. Trimming pared 5 bases from V and 0 bases from J, leaving 11 bases between. Looked up from germline, CDR1 is MNHNS and CDR2 is SASEGT. This CDR3 has 15 amino acids. In DNA form, the CDR3 reads TGTGCCAGCAGTCCCGGGAGCTTCTCTGGAAACACCATATATTTT. It is translated as CASSPGSFSGNTIYF.

In this sample, this clonotype turned up a few times. The V gene is TRBV20-1, the J gene TRBJ2-1, with D tentatively TRBD1 or TRBD2 (6 bases each). Per germline, CDR1 DFQATT and CDR2 SNEGSKA (reference sequence). The length of the CDR3 is 14 residues. The V and J ends lost 1 base and 7 bases respectively, with 14 bases between them. Here the CDR3 reads CSARARLGGNEQFF. The CDR3 DNA sequence: TGCAGTGCTAGAGCCCGACTAGGGGGGAATGAGCAGTTCTTC.

This chain connects TRBV20-1 to TRBJ2-1, with TRBD2 matching 13 bases. Trimming removed 5 bases from V and 2 bases from J; junction bases left unmatched: 6. The length of the CDR3 is 16 residues. Germline CDR1 is DFQATT and CDR2 is SNEGSKA (reference sequence). The CDR3: CSAVPGLAGTYNEQFF. In DNA form, the CDR3 reads TGCAGTGCTGTCCCGGGACTAGCGGGGACCTACAATGAGCAGTTCTTC.

There are a few counts of this clonotype. The chain links TRBV28 to TRBJ2-3, with D unclear. V lost 8 bases and J 2 bases, leaving 8 bases between the germline ends. The germline V gene has CDR1 MDHEN and CDR2 SYDVKM. CDR3 length equals 12 residues. In DNA, the CDR3 is TGTGCCAGCGGGAAATACACAGATACGCAGTATTTT. Translation: CASGKYTDTQYF. The full variable domain, rest sourced from reference TRBV28 and TRBJ2-3, is DVKVTQSSRYLVKRTGEKVFLECVQDMDHENMFWYRQDPGLGLRLIYFSYDVKMKEKGDIPEGYSVSREKKERFSLILESASTNQTSMYLCASGKYTDTQYFGPGTRLTVL.

This clonotype came up a few times. The V and J genes are TRBV5-1 and TRBJ2-1; possible D gene TRBD1, 6 bases. Germline-derived CDR1 and CDR2 are SGHRS and YFSETQ. This CDR3 is built from 14 residues. V lost 3 bases and J lost 4, with 11 bases in between. CDR3 amino acids: CASSSQGTYNEQFF. The CDR3 region has the DNA TGCGCCAGCAGCTCACAGGGAACTTACAATGAGCAGTTCTTC.

The chain employs TRBV5-1 and TRBJ1-2; 7 bases are a match to TRBD1. There are 16 residues in the CDR3. With V trimmed by 7 bases and J by 4 bases, 16 bases remained unmatched. CDR1 is SGHRS, CDR2 YFSETQ, per germline. This CDR3 is CASQPGTAPLSYGYTF. The CDR3 region has the DNA TGCGCCAGCCAGCCGGGGACAGCCCCACTGAGCTATGGCTACACCTTC.

This clonotype appeared a few times. The chain couples TRBV20-1 to TRBJ1-4; perhaps TRBD1 as D (5 bases). CDR3 size: 14 residues. V was shortened by 5 bases and J by 0 bases, with 10 bases between the two germline ends. Germline V gene data show CDR1 as DFQATT and CDR2 as SNEGSKA (reference sequence). The CDR3 region has the DNA TGCAGTGCTGCCCAGGGAGCAACTAATGAAAAACTGTTTTTT. As protein: CSAAQGATNEKLFF.